One and the same sample provided the 27 T cell receptor beta chains below, sequenced in a study of T cells in Graves' hyperthyroidism and ophthalmopathy. The TCR beta CDR3 regions underwent amplification using RNA transcripts as the source. HTBI primers drove first-round RT-PCR of the TCR CDR3. A single record per CDR3 protein comes from TCRdb applying MiXCR to the multiplex PCR reads. The sample includes roughly 500,000 distinct CDR3 sequences, around 42% seen only once; the top ten take roughly 19%. Input material: peripheral blood or thyroid tissue (not recorded which). The receptors originated from an adult woman with Graves' disease, either hyperthyroidism or ophthalmopathy (not recorded which).

The V and J genes are TRBV2 and TRBJ2-3; 7 bases are shared with TRBD2. CDR1 and CDR2 (germline): SNHLY, FYNNEI. The CDR3 has 15 amino acids. The V segment lost 0 bases and the J segment 2 bases; nucleotides outside the gene matches: 2. Here the CDR3 reads CASSEAGLFTDTQYF. CDR3 coding DNA: TGTGCCAGCAGTGAAGCGGGACTATTCACAGATACGCAGTATTTT.

This clonotype was seen at least ten times. The J gene is TRBJ1-5, the V gene TRBV7-9; perhaps TRBD1 as D (6 bases). This CDR3 contains 16 residues. V was pared by 1 base and J by 6 bases, with 16 bases between. Germline CDR1 SEHNR, CDR2 FQNEAQ (reference sequence). CDR3 in amino acids: CASSLDLGGQGQPQHF. CDR3 DNA sequence: TGTGCCAGCAGCTTAGATTTGGGGGGGCAAGGTCAGCCCCAGCATTTT.

This clonotype was recorded many times. The V gene is TRBV7-9, the J gene TRBJ2-5; 7 bases line up with TRBD1. Germline CDR1 SEHNR, CDR2 FQNEAQ (reference sequence). The CDR3 contains 13 residues. V shed 3 bases and J 3 bases; nucleotides not matched to a gene: 1. As DNA, the CDR3 is TGTGCCAGCAGCTTCGACAGGGAAGAGACCCAGTACTTC. Translation: CASSFDREETQYF.

In its sample, this clonotype was seen many times. This chain links TRBV25-1 with TRBJ1-2; 12 bases are shared with TRBD1. Germline V CDR1 and CDR2: MGHDK, SYGVNS. The CDR3 covers 15 residues. V lost 3 bases, J lost 7 bases, and 6 bases stayed unmatched. CDR3 protein: CASSDPGTGGFGYTF. In DNA form, the CDR3 reads TGTGCCAGCAGTGATCCCGGGACAGGGGGCTTTGGCTACACCTTC.

Only a few counts were recorded for this clonotype. The V gene is TRBV12-3 or TRBV12-4, the J gene TRBJ1-2, with D unclear. The CDR3 runs to 13 residues. The ends were cut back, 5 bases at V and 2 bases at J, with 9 bases in the middle. CDR3 sequence reads: CASSEGGNYGYTF. CDR3 nucleotide sequence: TGTGCCAGCAGTGAAGGAGGCAACTATGGCTACACCTTC.

Concerning this clonotype: The CDR3 does not end in the conserved phenylalanine or tryptophan, so this is likely a read error. The chain couples TRBV2 to TRBJ1-1, with D hard to call. The CDR3 runs to 13 residues. The germline gives CDR1 SNHLY, CDR2 FYNNEI. Written as DNA, the CDR3 is TGTGCCGGCAGTAGATCGGCCAACACTGAAGCTTTCCTT. Encoded protein: CAGSRSANTEAFL.

This clonotype was detected many times. CDR3 DNA sequence: TGTGCCAGCAGCAGGGGGCTAGGTCAGCCCCAGCATTTT. Amino acids: CASSRGLGQPQHF. This chain links TRBV12-3 or TRBV12-4 with TRBJ1-5, with 8 bases that match TRBD1. This CDR3 has 13 amino acids. V trimming: 6 bases; J trimming: 6 bases; junction bases outside the gene matches: 4.

This clonotype was seen many times. The chain has TRBV5-1 and TRBJ1-4; D gene unclear. Germline V gene data show CDR1 as SGHRS and CDR2 as YFSETQ. Between the trimmed V and J ends, which lost 0 bases and 7 bases, there was a span of 16 bases. The CDR3 has 16 amino acids. The CDR3 spells CASSLAEPHRGEKLFF. The CDR3 coding sequence is TGCGCCAGCAGCTTGGCCGAGCCACACCGGGGTGAAAAACTGTTTTTT.

This clonotype occurred many times. The chain employs TRBV4-1 and TRBJ2-7, with TRBD2 identical over 11 bases. The junction had 4 bases not matched to a gene; V was cut back by 0 bases and J by 3 bases. This CDR3 region has 16 residues. Germline CDR1 reads MGHRA; CDR2 reads YSYEKL. The CDR3 bases are TGCGCCAGCAGCCAAGATTTGGGGACTAGCGGCTACGAGCAGTACTTC. Amino acids: CASSQDLGTSGYEQYF.

This clonotype was picked up many times. The chain employs TRBV2 and TRBJ1-2; D uncertain. The CDR3 sequence is 11 residues long. Between the trimmed V and J ends, which lost 6 bases and 3 bases, there was a span of 5 bases. Germline loops: CDR1 SNHLY, CDR2 FYNNEI. The CDR3 DNA reads as TGTGCCAGCAGGCGGGACTATGGCTACACCTTC. It codes for CASRRDYGYTF.

Only one count was recorded for this clonotype. The gene calls are TRBV20-1 and TRBJ1-6; 7 bases are shared with TRBD1. Germline V lookup: CDR1 DFQATT, CDR2 SNEGSKA (reference sequence). The CDR3 is made up of 16 amino acids. V lost 2 bases, J lost 8 bases, and 12 bases stayed unmatched. The CDR3 coding sequence is TGCAGTGCTAGAACACCGTGGAGACAGGGCGATTCACCCCTCCACTTT. This sequence encodes CSARTPWRQGDSPLHF.

This clonotype was counted ten times or more. CDR3: CASSLDRLNTEAFF. The CDR3 DNA reads as TGCGCCAGCAGCTTGGACAGGCTGAACACTGAAGCTTTCTTT. V usage is TRBV5-1 and J usage is TRBJ1-1, with D perhaps TRBD1 (5 bases). The ends were cut back, 0 bases at V and 0 bases at J, with 6 bases in the middle. The CDR3 contains 14 residues. Germline CDR1 is SGHRS and CDR2 is YFSETQ.

This chain uses TRBV2 with TRBJ2-2; the match to TRBD1 covers 9 bases. The V segment lost 2 bases and the J segment 4 bases; nucleotides outside the gene matches: 11. In germline, CDR1 is SNHLY, CDR2 FYNNEI. The CDR3 contains 18 residues. This chain's CDR3 is CASSETGTGRESTGELFF. The CDR3 coding sequence is TGTGCCAGCAGTGAAACCGGGACAGGGAGAGAAAGCACCGGGGAGCTGTTTTTT.

This clonotype has at least ten counts. The V and J genes are TRBV28 and TRBJ1-5; 8 bases match TRBD1. Germline CDR1 reads MDHEN; CDR2 reads SYDVKM. The CDR3 has 14 amino acids. J lost 6 bases, V lost 6 bases, and 7 bases had no gene match. CDR3 DNA: TGTGCCAGCAGATTGGACAGGGACGGTCAGCCCCAGCATTTT. Residues: CASRLDRDGQPQHF.

This clonotype was detected ten times or more. The chain links TRBV5-1 to TRBJ2-2; 11 bases agree with TRBD2. Germline V CDR1 and CDR2: SGHRS, YFSETQ. The CDR3 is made up of 16 amino acids. V was pared by 6 bases and J by 5 bases, with 9 bases of the junction left unmatched. The CDR3 spells CASTPIAGGRTGELFF. The DNA of the CDR3 is TGCGCCAGCACCCCAATAGCGGGAGGGAGGACCGGGGAGCTGTTTTTT.

This clonotype was detected only a few times. The genes are TRBV29-1 and TRBJ1-5, with D perhaps TRBD1 (5 bases). Trimming pared 6 bases from V and 6 bases from J, leaving 15 bases between. This CDR3 comprises 13 residues. The germline gives CDR1 SQVTM, CDR2 ANQGSEA. The DNA of the CDR3 is TGCAGCGTCGCCCGGGACGGGAGTCAGCCCCAGCATTTT. Translated: CSVARDGSQPQHF.

This chain connects TRBV20-1 to TRBJ2-7; 7 bases map to TRBD2. Trimming took 6 bases from V and 0 from J; bases not matched to a gene: 17. In germline, CDR1 is DFQATT, CDR2 SNEGSKA (reference sequence). The CDR3 consists of 17 residues. CDR3 nucleotide sequence: TGCAGTGCCCCTAGATCTGGCGGGGGTCATCGCTCCTACGAGCAGTACTTC. Its protein product is CSAPRSGGGHRSYEQYF.

J is TRBJ2-7 and V is TRBV10-3; TRBD2 matches at 7 bases. Trimming took 11 bases from V and 0 from J; bases not matched to a gene: 7. Germline loops: CDR1 ENHRY, CDR2 SYGVKD. The CDR3 is 13 residues long. In nucleotides, the CDR3 is TGTGCCGGGGCGGAGCGGGACTCCTACGAGCAGTACTTC. It codes for CAGAERDSYEQYF.

The sample holds one count of this clonotype. This sequence may be a read error, since a much larger clone differs from it by one base. V and J are TRBV2 and TRBJ2-7, with D possibly called TRBD1 or TRBD2 (7 bases each). The CDR3 consists of 13 residues. Germline CDR1 SNHLY, CDR2 FYNNEI. CDR3 sequence (DNA): TGTGCCAGCAGTTACCCGGACAGGCGGGAGCAGTGCTTC. This encodes CASSYPDRREQCF.

There are many counts of this clonotype. The DNA of the CDR3 is TGTGCCAGCAGAGGACTAGCTGACACCGGGGAGCTGTTTTTT. It specifies CASRGLADTGELFF. The rearrangement joins TRBV6-1 to TRBJ2-2; 8 bases match TRBD2. Per germline, CDR1 MNHNS and CDR2 SASEGT. The trim removed 6 bases at V and 3 bases at J, leaving 3 bases unmatched. The CDR3 runs 14 residues.

This clonotype was found many times. The rearrangement joins TRBV7-3 to TRBJ1-1; perhaps TRBD1 as D (5 bases). The CDR3 sequence is 12 residues long. V was pared by 6 bases and J by 1 base, with 6 bases between. Germline CDR1 SGHTA, CDR2 FQGTGA. The CDR3 DNA is TGTGCCAGCAGAGGGGCGAACACTGAAGCTTTCTTT. It encodes CASRGANTEAFF.

This clonotype occurred a few times. The V call is TRBV27, the J call TRBJ2-7; TRBD1 matches at 9 bases. Per germline, CDR1 MNHEY and CDR2 SMNVEV (reference sequence). V trimming: 2 bases; J trimming: 3 bases; junction bases outside the gene matches: 8. The CDR3 is 16 amino acids. CDR3 sequence (DNA): TGTGCCAGCAGTTTAAAGGGACAGGGATACCGCTACGAGCAGTACTTC. This gives the protein CASSLKGQGYRYEQYF.

This chain uses TRBV20-1 with TRBJ2-5, with TRBD2 matching 11 bases. The V segment lost 2 bases and the J segment 2 bases; nucleotides outside the gene matches: 7. The CDR3 contains 16 residues. Germline V gives CDR1 DFQATT, CDR2 SNEGSKA (reference sequence). The CDR3 is CSARPGTSGLQETQYF. CDR3 sequence (DNA): TGCAGTGCTAGACCCGGGACTAGCGGATTGCAAGAGACCCAGTACTTC.

The chain employs TRBV10-3 and TRBJ2-7; TRBD1 matches at 9 bases. The CDR3 runs to 16 residues. The V and J ends lost 4 bases and 2 bases, in that order; junction bases with no gene match: 9. In germline, CDR1 is ENHRY, CDR2 SYGVKD. In DNA form, the CDR3 reads TGTGCCATCAGTGCGCCGGACAGGGGTCTTACCTACGAGCAGTACTTC. Residues: CAISAPDRGLTYEQYF.

In the case of this clonotype: A much bigger clone sits one base away, suggesting this may be a read error. The V call is TRBV5-1, the J call TRBJ2-2; perhaps TRBD1 as D (6 bases). This CDR3 is 17 amino acids long. Germline CDR1 is SGHRS and CDR2 is YFSETQ. CDR3 loop: CASRLFPGHTTTGEPFF. The CDR3 bases are TGCGCCAGCAGACTTTTTCCGGGACATACGACCACCGGGGAGCCGTTTTTT.

A remark on this clonotype: Since the CDR3 does not end with the conserved phenylalanine or tryptophan, this likely comes from a read error. No DNA is shown, since the ends of the CDR3 on it are uncertain; the CDR3 is the one TCRdb lists. The V call is TRBV11-2, the J call TRBJ2-6; the listed D gene, TRBD1, was not tested against the DNA. Germline lookup yields CDR1 SGHAT and CDR2 FQNNGV. Both ends counted, the CDR3 spans 8 residues. The CDR3 sequence is CASSLDPL.

The rearrangement uses TRBV20-1 and TRBJ2-5, with no clear D. CDR1 and CDR2 from the germline V gene are DFQATT and SNEGSKA (reference sequence). The CDR3 is 14 amino acids. V was clipped by 3 bases and J by 9 bases, with 20 bases between them. CDR3 sequence: CSASGQVTNQPQYF. The CDR3 DNA reads TGCAGTGCTAGTGGCCAGGTCACCAATCAGCCCCAGTACTTC.